This T cell receptor beta chain derives from a study of blood T cell repertoires in COVID-19. At the level of the study: COVID-19 samples collected from the United States, Italy and Spain covered acute and convalescent phases.

TCRdb's copy holds only in-frame clones and misses some; the assay was immunoSEQ multiplex PCR. The sample has under 300,000 clones, approximately 81% seen once; the top ten hold around 6.3%. The TCR was taken from a woman aged 45-65 years who had been exposed to COVID-19. Sample: PBMCs or T cells enriched from blood (not recorded which).

For the CDR3, the DNA is TGTGCCAGTAACAGGGGGTATATGGACACTGAAGCTTTCTTT. Encoded protein: CASNRGYMDTEAFF. The chain is built from TRBV19 and TRBJ1-1; TRBD1 agrees at 8 bases. From germline, CDR1 is LNHDA and CDR2 SQIVND (reference sequence). The CDR3 covers 14 residues. V gave up 7 bases and J gave up 3 bases; unmatched junction bases: 7.